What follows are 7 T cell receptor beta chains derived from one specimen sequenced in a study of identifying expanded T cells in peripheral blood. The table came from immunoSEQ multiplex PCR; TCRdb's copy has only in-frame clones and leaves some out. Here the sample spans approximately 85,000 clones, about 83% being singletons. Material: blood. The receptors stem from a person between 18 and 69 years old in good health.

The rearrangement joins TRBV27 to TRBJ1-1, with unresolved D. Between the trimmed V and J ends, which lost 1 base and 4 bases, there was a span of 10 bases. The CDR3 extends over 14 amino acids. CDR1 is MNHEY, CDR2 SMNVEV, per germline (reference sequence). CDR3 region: CASSLFPEATEAFF. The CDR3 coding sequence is TGTGCCAGCAGTTTATTCCCAGAGGCCACTGAAGCTTTCTTT.

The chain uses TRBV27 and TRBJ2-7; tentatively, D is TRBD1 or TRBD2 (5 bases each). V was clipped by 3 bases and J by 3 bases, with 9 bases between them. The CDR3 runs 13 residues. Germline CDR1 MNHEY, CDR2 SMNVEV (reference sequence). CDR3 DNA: TGTGCCAGCAGTTTGAGGGGAAACTACGAGCAGTACTTC. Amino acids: CASSLRGNYEQYF.

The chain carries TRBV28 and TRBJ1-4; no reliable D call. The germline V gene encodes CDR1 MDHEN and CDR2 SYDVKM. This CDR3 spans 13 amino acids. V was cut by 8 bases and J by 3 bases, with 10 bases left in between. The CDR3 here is CASGRLPNEKLFF. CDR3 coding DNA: TGTGCCAGCGGGCGGCTCCCTAATGAAAAACTGTTTTTT.

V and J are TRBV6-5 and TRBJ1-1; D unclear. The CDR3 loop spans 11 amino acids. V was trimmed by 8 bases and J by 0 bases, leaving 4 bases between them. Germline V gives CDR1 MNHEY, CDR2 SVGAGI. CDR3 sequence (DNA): TGTGCCAGCGTATTGAACACTGAAGCTTTCTTT. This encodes CASVLNTEAFF.

CDR3 region: CASSPPTGFVSNQPQHF. Here the CDR3 DNA reads TGTGCCAGTAGTCCACCGACAGGGTTCGTAAGCAATCAGCCCCAGCATTTT. The J gene is TRBJ1-5, the V gene TRBV19; 7 nucleotides align to TRBD1. Trimming cost V 5 bases and J 1 base; bases outside gene matches: 11. The CDR3 loop spans 17 amino acids. Germline V gene lookup returns CDR1 LNHDA and CDR2 SQIVND (reference sequence). The full variable domain, completed using reference TRBV19 and TRBJ1-5, is DGGITQSPKYLFRKEGQNVTLSCEQNLNHDAMYWYRQDPGQGLRLIYYSQIVNDFQKGDIAEGYSVSREKKESFPLTVTSAQKNPTAFYLCASSPPTGFVSNQPQHFGDGTRLSIL.

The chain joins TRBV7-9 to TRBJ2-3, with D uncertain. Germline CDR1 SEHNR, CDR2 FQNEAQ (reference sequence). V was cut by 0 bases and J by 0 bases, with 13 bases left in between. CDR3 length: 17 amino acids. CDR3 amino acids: CASSLALRLTSTDTQYF. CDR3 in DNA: TGTGCCAGCAGCTTAGCGTTAAGATTAACTAGCACAGATACGCAGTATTTT. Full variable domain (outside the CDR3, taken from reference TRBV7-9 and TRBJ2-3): DTGVSQNPRHKITKRGQNVTFRCDPISEHNRLYWYRQTLGQGPEFLTYFQNEAQLEKSRLLSDRFSAERPKGSFSTLEIQRTEQGDSAMYLCASSLALRLTSTDTQYFGPGTRLTVL.

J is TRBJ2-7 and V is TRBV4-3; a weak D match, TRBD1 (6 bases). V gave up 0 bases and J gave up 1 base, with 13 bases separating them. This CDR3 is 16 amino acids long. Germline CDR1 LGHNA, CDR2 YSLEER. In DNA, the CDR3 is TGCGCCAGCAGCCAAGATTGGACAGAGGATTCCTACGAGCAGTACTTC. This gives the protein CASSQDWTEDSYEQYF.